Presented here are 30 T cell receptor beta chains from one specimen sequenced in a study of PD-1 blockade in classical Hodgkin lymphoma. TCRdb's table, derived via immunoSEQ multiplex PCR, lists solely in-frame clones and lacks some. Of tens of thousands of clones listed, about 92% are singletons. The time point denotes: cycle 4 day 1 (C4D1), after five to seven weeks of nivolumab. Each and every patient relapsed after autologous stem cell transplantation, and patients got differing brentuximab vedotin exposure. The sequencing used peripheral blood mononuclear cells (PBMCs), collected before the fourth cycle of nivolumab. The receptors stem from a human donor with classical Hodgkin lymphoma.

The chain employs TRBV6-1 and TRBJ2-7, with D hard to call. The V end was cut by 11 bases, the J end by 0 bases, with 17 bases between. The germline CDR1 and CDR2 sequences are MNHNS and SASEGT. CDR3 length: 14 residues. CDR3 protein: CAASTDLGSYEQYF. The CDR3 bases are TGTGCCGCTTCTACCGACTTAGGCTCCTACGAGCAGTACTTC.

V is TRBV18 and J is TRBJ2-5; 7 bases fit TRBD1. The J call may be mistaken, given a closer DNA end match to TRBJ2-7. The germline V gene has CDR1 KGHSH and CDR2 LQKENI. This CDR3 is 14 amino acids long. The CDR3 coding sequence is TGTGCCAGCTCTCGTACAGGGGTCTATTACGAGCAGTACTTC. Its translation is CASSRTGVYYEQYF.

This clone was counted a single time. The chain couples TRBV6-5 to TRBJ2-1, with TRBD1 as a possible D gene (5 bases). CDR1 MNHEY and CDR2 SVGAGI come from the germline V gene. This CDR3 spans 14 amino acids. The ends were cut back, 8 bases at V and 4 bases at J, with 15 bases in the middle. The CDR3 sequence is CASERGAGYNEQFF. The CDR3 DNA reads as TGTGCCAGCGAGAGAGGTGCAGGGTACAATGAGCAGTTCTTC.

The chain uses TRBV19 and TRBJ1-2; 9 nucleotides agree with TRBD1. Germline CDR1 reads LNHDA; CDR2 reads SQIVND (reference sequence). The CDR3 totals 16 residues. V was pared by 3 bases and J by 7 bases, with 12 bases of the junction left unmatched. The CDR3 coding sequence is TGTGCCAGTAGTATTCAATCTGCACAGGGGGCGTTTGGCTACACCTTC. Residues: CASSIQSAQGAFGYTF.

CDR3 amino acids: CASRDASSGGTDTQYF. DNA of the CDR3: TGTGCCAGCAGGGATGCGAGTAGCGGGGGCACAGATACGCAGTATTTT. The gene calls are TRBV5-4 and TRBJ2-3; the match to TRBD2 covers 8 bases. J was trimmed by 1 base and V by 5 bases; bases with no gene match: 9. CDR3 size: 16 residues. Per the germline V gene, CDR1 is SGHNT and CDR2 is YYREEE (reference sequence).

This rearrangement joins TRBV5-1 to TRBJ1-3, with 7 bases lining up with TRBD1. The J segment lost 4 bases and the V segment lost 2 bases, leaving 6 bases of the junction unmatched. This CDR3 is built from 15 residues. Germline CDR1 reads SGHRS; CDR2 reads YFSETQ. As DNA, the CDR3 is TGCGCCAGCAGCTTAAGGGGGCTTTGGGGAAACACCATATATTTT. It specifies CASSLRGLWGNTIYF.

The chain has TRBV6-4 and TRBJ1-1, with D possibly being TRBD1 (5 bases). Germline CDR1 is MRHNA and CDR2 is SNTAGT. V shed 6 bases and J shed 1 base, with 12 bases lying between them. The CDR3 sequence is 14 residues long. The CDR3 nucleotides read TGTGCCAGCAGAAAAACGGGGGGGAACACTGAAGCTTTCTTT. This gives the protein CASRKTGGNTEAFF.

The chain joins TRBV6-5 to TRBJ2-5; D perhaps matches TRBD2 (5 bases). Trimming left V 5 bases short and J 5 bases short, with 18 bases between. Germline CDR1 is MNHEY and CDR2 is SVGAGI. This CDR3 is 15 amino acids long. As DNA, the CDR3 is TGTGCCAGCAGTCACGCCGGGAATCCATCGGAGACCCAGTACTTC. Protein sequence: CASSHAGNPSETQYF.

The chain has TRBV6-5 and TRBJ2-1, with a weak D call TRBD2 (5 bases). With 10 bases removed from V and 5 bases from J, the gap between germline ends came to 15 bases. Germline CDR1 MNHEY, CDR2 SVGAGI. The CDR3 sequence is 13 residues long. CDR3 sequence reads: CATWRLADNEQFF. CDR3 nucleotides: TGTGCCACCTGGAGGCTAGCAGACAATGAGCAGTTCTTC.

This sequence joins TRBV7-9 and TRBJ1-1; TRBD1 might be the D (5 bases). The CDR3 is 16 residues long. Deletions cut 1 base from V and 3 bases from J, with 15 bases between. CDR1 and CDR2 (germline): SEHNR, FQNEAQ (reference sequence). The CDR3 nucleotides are TGTGCCAGCAGCTTAGTGGTCGGGCGAGGGGACACTGAAGCTTTCTTT. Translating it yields CASSLVVGRGDTEAFF.

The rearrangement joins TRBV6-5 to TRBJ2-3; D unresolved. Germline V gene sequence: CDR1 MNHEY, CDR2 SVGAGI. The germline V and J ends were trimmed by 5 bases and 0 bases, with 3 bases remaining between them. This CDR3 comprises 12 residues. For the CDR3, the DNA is TGTGCCAGCAGTGACAGCACAGATACGCAGTATTTT. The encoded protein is CASSDSTDTQYF.

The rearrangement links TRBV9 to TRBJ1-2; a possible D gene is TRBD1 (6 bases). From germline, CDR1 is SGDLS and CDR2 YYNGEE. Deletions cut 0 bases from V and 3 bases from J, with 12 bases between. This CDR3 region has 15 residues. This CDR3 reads CASSVASGAYYGYTF. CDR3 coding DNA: TGTGCCAGCAGCGTAGCATCAGGGGCTTACTATGGCTACACCTTC.

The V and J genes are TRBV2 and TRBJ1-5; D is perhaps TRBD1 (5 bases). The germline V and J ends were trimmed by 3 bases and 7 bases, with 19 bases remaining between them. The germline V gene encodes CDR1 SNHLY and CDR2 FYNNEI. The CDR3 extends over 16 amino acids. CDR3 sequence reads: CASSEAGLVQGQPQHF. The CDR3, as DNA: TGTGCCAGCAGTGAGGCCGGCCTCGTCCAGGGACAGCCCCAGCATTTT. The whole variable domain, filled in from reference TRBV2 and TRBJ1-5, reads EPEVTQTPSHQVTQMGQEVILRCVPISNHLYFYWYRQILGQKVEFLVSFYNNEISEKSEIFDDQFSVERPDGSNFTLKIRSTKLEDSAMYFCASSEAGLVQGQPQHFGDGTRLSIL.

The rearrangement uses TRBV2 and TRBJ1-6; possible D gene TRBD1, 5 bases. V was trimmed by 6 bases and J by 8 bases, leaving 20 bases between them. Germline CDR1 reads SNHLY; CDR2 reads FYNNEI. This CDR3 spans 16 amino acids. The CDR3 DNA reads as TGTGCCAGCAGCACCAGACGATGGGACGTAGATTCACCCCTCCACTTT. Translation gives CASSTRRWDVDSPLHF. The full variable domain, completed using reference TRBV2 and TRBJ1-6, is EPEVTQTPSHQVTQMGQEVILRCVPISNHLYFYWYRQILGQKVEFLVSFYNNEISEKSEIFDDQFSVERPDGSNFTLKIRSTKLEDSAMYFCASSTRRWDVDSPLHFGNGTRLTVT.

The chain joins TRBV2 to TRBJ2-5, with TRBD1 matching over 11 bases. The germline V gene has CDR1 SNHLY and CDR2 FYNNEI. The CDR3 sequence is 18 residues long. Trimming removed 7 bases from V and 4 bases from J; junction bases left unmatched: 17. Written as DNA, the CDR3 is TGTGCCAGCAACCACCAACTCGGGACAGGGGGTATCCCAGAGACCCAGTACTTC. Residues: CASNHQLGTGGIPETQYF.

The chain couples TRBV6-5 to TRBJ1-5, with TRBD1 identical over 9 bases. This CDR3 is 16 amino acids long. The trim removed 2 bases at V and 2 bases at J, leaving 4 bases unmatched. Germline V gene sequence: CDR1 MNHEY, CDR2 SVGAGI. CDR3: CASSYTRQGGNQPQHF. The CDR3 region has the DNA TGTGCCAGCAGTTACACCAGACAGGGGGGCAATCAGCCCCAGCATTTT.

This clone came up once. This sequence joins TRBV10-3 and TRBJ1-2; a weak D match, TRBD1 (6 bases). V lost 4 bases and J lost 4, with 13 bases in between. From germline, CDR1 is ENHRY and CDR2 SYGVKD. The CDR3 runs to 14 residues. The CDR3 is CAISAGGRSYGYTF. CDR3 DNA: TGTGCCATCAGTGCTGGGGGGCGAAGCTATGGCTACACCTTC.

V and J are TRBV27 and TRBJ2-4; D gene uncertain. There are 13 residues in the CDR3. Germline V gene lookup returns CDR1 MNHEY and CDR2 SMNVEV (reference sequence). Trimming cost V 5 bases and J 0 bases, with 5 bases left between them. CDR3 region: CASSSRAKNIQYF. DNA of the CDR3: TGTGCCAGCAGTAGCCGAGCCAAAAACATTCAGTACTTC.

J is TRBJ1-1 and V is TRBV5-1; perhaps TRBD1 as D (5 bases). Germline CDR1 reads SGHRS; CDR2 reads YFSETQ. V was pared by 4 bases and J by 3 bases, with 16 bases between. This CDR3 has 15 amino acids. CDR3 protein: CASSRGPGGDTEAFF. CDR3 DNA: TGCGCCAGCAGCAGGGGACCCGGCGGGGACACTGAAGCTTTCTTT.

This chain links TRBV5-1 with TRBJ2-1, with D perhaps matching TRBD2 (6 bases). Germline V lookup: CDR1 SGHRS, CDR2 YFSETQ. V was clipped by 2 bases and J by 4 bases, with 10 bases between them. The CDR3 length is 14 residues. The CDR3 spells CASSLPGAYNEQFF. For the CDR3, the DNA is TGCGCCAGCAGCTTACCGGGAGCTTACAATGAGCAGTTCTTC.

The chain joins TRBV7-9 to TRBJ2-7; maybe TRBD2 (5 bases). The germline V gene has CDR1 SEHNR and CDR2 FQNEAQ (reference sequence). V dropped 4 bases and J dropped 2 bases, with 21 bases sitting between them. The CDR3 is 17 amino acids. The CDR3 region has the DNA TGTGCCAGCAGCTCCTACTCCGGGGATCGGGTAGCCTACGAGCAGTACTTC. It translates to CASSSYSGDRVAYEQYF.

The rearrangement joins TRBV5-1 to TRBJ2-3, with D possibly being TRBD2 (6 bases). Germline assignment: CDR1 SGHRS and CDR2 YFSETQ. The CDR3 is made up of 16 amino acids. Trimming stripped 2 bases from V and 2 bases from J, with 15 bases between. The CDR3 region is CASSFTLARVTDTQYF. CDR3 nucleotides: TGCGCCAGCAGCTTCACTCTAGCGCGGGTCACAGATACGCAGTATTTT. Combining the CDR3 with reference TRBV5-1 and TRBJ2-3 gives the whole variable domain KAGVTQTPRYLIKTRGQQVTLSCSPISGHRSVSWYQQTPGQGLQFLFEYFSETQRNKGNFPGRFSGRQFSNSRSEMNVSTLELGDSALYLCASSFTLARVTDTQYFGPGTRLTVL.

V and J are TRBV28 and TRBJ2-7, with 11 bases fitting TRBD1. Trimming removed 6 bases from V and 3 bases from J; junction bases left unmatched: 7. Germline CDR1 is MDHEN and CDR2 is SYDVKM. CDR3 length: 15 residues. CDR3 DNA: TGTGCCAGCAGAGGTCCGGGACAGGGGGGCTACGAGCAGTACTTC. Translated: CASRGPGQGGYEQYF.

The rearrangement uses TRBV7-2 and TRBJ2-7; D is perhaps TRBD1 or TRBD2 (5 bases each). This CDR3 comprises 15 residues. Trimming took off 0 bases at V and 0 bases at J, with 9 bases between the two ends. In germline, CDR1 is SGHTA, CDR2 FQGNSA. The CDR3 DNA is TGTGCCAGCAGCTTAGCGGGGACGCTCTCCTACGAGCAGTACTTC. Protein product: CASSLAGTLSYEQYF.

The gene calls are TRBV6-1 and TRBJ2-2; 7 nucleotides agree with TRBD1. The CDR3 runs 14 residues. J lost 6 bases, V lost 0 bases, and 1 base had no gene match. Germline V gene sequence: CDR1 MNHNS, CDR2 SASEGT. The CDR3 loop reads CASSEARGPGELFF. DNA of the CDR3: TGTGCCAGCAGTGAAGCGAGGGGGCCCGGGGAGCTGTTTTTT.

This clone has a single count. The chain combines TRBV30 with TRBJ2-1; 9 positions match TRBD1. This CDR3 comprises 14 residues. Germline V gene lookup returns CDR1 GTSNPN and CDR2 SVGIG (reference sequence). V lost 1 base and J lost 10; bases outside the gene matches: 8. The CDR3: CAWSAGTGSGEQFF. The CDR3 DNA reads TGTGCCTGGAGTGCCGGGACAGGGTCGGGGGAGCAGTTCTTC.

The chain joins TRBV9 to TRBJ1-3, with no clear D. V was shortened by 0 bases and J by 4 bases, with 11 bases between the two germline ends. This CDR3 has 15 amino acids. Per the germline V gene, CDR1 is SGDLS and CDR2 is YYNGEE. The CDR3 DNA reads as TGTGCCAGCAGCGTAGATTTGGATCTGGGAAACACCATATATTTT. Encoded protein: CASSVDLDLGNTIYF.

CDR3 sequence: CASSSWADTQYF. CDR3 coding DNA: TGTGCCAGCAGCTCTTGGGCAGATACGCAGTATTTT. This chain connects TRBV5-5 to TRBJ2-3; no clear D gene. This CDR3 is 12 amino acids long. Trimming cost V 3 bases and J 4 bases, with 6 bases left between them. Germline-derived CDR1 and CDR2 are SGHKS and YYEKEE (reference sequence).

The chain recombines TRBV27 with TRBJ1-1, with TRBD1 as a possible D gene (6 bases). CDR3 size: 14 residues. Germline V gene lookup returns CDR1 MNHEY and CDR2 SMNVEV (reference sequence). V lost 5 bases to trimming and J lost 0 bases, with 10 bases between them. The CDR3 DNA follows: TGTGCCAGCAGTGTCGGACAGTTGAACACTGAAGCTTTCTTT. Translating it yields CASSVGQLNTEAFF.

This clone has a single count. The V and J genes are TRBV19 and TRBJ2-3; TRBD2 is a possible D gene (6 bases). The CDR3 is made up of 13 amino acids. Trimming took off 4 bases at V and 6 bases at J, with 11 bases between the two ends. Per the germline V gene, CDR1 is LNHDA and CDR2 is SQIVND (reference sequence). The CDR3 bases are TGTGCCAGTAGTAAAAGGGAGGCCGATACGCAGTATTTT. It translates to CASSKREADTQYF.